Following are 21 T cell receptor beta chains from one sample sequenced in a study of patients and donors after allogeneic stem cell transplantation. One entry per CDR3 protein results from TCRdb running MiXCR on the RT-PCR reads. This table has around 70,000 distinct CDR3 sequences, around a quarter appearing once. The sequenced sample was blood, either unsorted or a sorted T cell fraction (not recorded which). The receptors were sampled from a human donor who was either an allogeneic HSCT recipient or a stem cell or donor lymphocyte infusion donor (not recorded which). It is not recorded whose cells these are; they may come from a transplant donor.

This clonotype has a single count. The V gene is TRBV6-2 or TRBV6-3, the J gene TRBJ2-7; TRBD2 aligns across 9 bases. J was trimmed by 0 bases and V by 0 bases; bases with no gene match: 3. The CDR3 sequence is 16 residues long. CDR1 MNHEY and CDR2 SVGEGT come from the germline V gene. For the CDR3, the DNA is TGTGCCAGCAGTTACTCGAGACTAGCGGTCTCCTACGAGCAGTACTTC. This sequence encodes CASSYSRLAVSYEQYF.

The gene calls are TRBV21-1 and TRBJ2-7. TRBV21-1 corresponds to a pseudogene. This CDR3 has 11 residues. The CDR3 here is CARGSSYEQYF. DNA of the CDR3: TGTGCCAGGGGGAGCTCCTACGAGCAGTACTTC.

The chain combines TRBV7-9 with TRBJ1-5; no clear D gene. V shed 6 bases and J shed 2 bases, with 8 bases lying between them. The V gene's germline CDR1 is SEHNR and CDR2 FQNEAQ (reference sequence). The CDR3 is 13 residues long. Here the CDR3 reads CASSRGGNQPQHF. DNA of the CDR3: TGTGCCAGCAGTCGGGGTGGCAATCAGCCCCAGCATTTT.

This clonotype was recorded a few times. This chain connects TRBV20-1 to TRBJ2-7, with TRBD1 as a possible D gene (6 bases). Germline V CDR1 and CDR2: DFQATT, SNEGSKA (reference sequence). Trimming removed 5 bases from V and 0 bases from J, with 14 bases in between. CDR3 length equals 14 residues. CDR3 sequence: CSAQDSWSSYEQYF. In DNA form, the CDR3 reads TGCAGTGCTCAGGACAGCTGGAGCTCCTACGAGCAGTACTTC.

The chain recombines TRBV7-8 with TRBJ1-5; 7 nucleotides line up with TRBD1. Germline-derived CDR1 and CDR2 are SGHVS and FQNEAQ. The V gene end was trimmed by 5 bases and the J gene end by 3 bases; junction bases not matched to a gene: 13. The CDR3 has 17 amino acids. CDR3 protein: CASSPAPDRVNNQPQHF. The CDR3 DNA reads TGTGCCAGCAGCCCAGCCCCCGACAGGGTCAACAATCAGCCCCAGCATTTT.

The sample holds a few counts of this clonotype. J is TRBJ1-2 and V is TRBV6-5, with no clear D. Trimming pared 10 bases from V and 0 bases from J, leaving 24 bases between. The CDR3 spans 17 residues. Germline V gene sequence: CDR1 MNHEY, CDR2 SVGAGI. The CDR3 sequence is CATKKPLRAASNYGYTF. DNA of the CDR3: TGTGCCACTAAAAAACCCTTAAGGGCCGCTTCTAACTATGGCTACACCTTC.

This clonotype was observed at least ten times. The rearrangement uses TRBV27 and TRBJ1-5; no clear D. The germline gives CDR1 MNHEY, CDR2 SMNVEV (reference sequence). Trimming removed 6 bases at V and 4 bases at J, with 7 bases between. The CDR3 sequence is 12 residues long. The CDR3 reads CASRGINQPQHF. CDR3 nucleotide sequence: TGTGCCAGCAGGGGGATAAATCAGCCCCAGCATTTT.

A few counts support this clonotype. The genes are TRBV20-1 and TRBJ2-4, with D hard to call. V was clipped by 2 bases and J by 0 bases, with 11 bases between them. This CDR3 comprises 15 residues. Per germline, CDR1 DFQATT and CDR2 SNEGSKA (reference sequence). DNA of the CDR3: TGCAGTGCTAGATGGGTTGGGCTAGCCAAAAACATTCAGTACTTC. It specifies CSARWVGLAKNIQYF.

V is TRBV14 and J is TRBJ1-6, with TRBD1 identical over 8 bases. This CDR3 spans 19 amino acids. Germline loops: CDR1 SGHDN, CDR2 FVKESK. J was trimmed by 1 base and V by 4 bases; bases with no gene match: 12. The CDR3 nucleotides read TGTGCCAGCAGCCTCATGAGGGACAGGAGAGGGTCCTATAATTCACCCCTCCACTTT. It specifies CASSLMRDRRGSYNSPLHF. Supplemented by reference TRBV14 and TRBJ1-6, the full variable domain reads EAGVTQFPSHSVIEKGQTVTLRCDPISGHDNLYWYRRVMGKEIKFLLHFVKESKQDESGMPNNRFLAERTGGTYSTLKVQPAELEDSGVYFCASSLMRDRRGSYNSPLHFGNGTRLTVT.

The genes are TRBV20-1 and TRBJ1-5; D gene unclear. V dropped 3 bases and J dropped 2 bases, with 8 bases sitting between them. This CDR3 spans 13 amino acids. Germline loops: CDR1 DFQATT, CDR2 SNEGSKA (reference sequence). The CDR3 reads CSARWRGNQPQHF. The DNA for the CDR3 is TGCAGTGCTAGGTGGAGGGGCAATCAGCCCCAGCATTTT.

The table lists this clonotype with a few counts. The chain couples TRBV5-1 to TRBJ2-7; D is possibly TRBD1 or TRBD2 (5 bases each). The CDR3 sequence is 15 residues long. In germline, CDR1 is SGHRS, CDR2 YFSETQ. V shed 3 bases and J shed 4 bases, with 17 bases lying between them. CDR3 region: CASSSVRGSWYEQYF. DNA for the CDR3: TGCGCCAGCAGCTCCGTACGGGGCAGTTGGTACGAGCAGTACTTC.

In this sample, this clonotype turned up a few times. The chain carries TRBV7-2 and TRBJ2-5; 10 bases are shared with TRBD2. This CDR3 is built from 14 residues. V trimming: 5 bases; J trimming: 3 bases; junction bases outside the gene matches: 3. Germline lookup yields CDR1 SGHTA and CDR2 FQGNSA. The CDR3 DNA reads as TGTGCCAGCAGCCCCGGACTAGCGGAAGAGACCCAGTACTTC. It yields the protein CASSPGLAEETQYF.

This clonotype was counted a few times. This chain uses TRBV28 with TRBJ1-4; the D is unclear. V was trimmed by 8 bases and J by 0 bases, leaving 16 bases between them. CDR1 MDHEN and CDR2 SYDVKM come from the germline V gene. The CDR3 spans 16 residues. CDR3 protein: CASLPDGIATNEKLFF. DNA of the CDR3: TGTGCCAGCCTACCCGACGGGATTGCAACTAATGAAAAACTGTTTTTT.

This clonotype was found many times. The chain has TRBV4-1 and TRBJ1-1; TRBD1 might be the D (6 bases). This CDR3 region has 18 residues. The V end lost 3 bases, the J end lost 1 base, and 21 bases lay between the germline ends. Germline lookup yields CDR1 MGHRA and CDR2 YSYEKL. CDR3 loop: CASSHLGRGAEKNTEAFF. CDR3 in DNA: TGCGCCAGCAGCCACCTCGGCCGGGGGGCGGAAAAGAACACTGAAGCTTTCTTT.

This clonotype was found a few times. CDR3 DNA: TGCAGTGCCCCCGCGGGGGGGCCGTGGAATGAGCAGTTCTTC. Translated: CSAPAGGPWNEQFF. The chain combines TRBV20-1 with TRBJ2-1; the match to TRBD2 covers 9 bases. CDR3 length: 14 amino acids. With V trimmed by 6 bases and J by 7 bases, 10 bases remained unmatched. Germline values: CDR1 DFQATT, CDR2 SNEGSKA (reference sequence).

This chain connects TRBV20-1 to TRBJ1-1, with D maybe TRBD1 (5 bases). Trimming took off 1 base at V and 6 bases at J, with 18 bases between the two ends. The CDR3 spans 15 residues. From germline, CDR1 is DFQATT and CDR2 SNEGSKA (reference sequence). The CDR3: CSARGRDLFGPEAFF. DNA for the CDR3: TGCAGTGCTAGAGGACGGGACCTGTTTGGCCCTGAAGCTTTCTTT.

This clonotype was seen a handful of times. J is TRBJ1-3 and V is TRBV2, with D hard to call. Trimming cost V 2 bases and J 0 bases, with 8 bases left between them. This CDR3 contains 15 residues. CDR1 SNHLY and CDR2 FYNNEI come from the germline V gene. Here the CDR3 DNA reads TGTGCCAGCAGTGAACTGGGGAACTCTGGAAACACCATATATTTT. The encoded protein is CASSELGNSGNTIYF.

This clonotype appeared a few times. This chain joins TRBV21-1 and TRBJ2-5; the table assigns TRBD1, which was not confirmed against the DNA. TRBV21-1 is a listed pseudogene. This CDR3 is 16 amino acids long. Written as DNA, the CDR3 is TGTGCCAGCAGCTCGAGGGGGACAGTAGTCCAAGAGACCCAGTACTTC. Its translation: CASSSRGTVVQETQYF.

This clonotype was picked up a small number of times. This chain joins TRBV10-3 and TRBJ2-1; D possibly corresponds to TRBD2 (6 bases). The CDR3 consists of 15 residues. Trimming shortened V by 0 bases and J by 4 bases, and 10 bases separated the two germline ends. CDR1 and CDR2 from the germline V gene are ENHRY and SYGVKD. The DNA for the CDR3 is TGTGCCATCAGTGAGTCCGGGACTCCGTACAATGAGCAGTTCTTC. This gives the protein CAISESGTPYNEQFF.

This chain joins TRBV24-1 and TRBJ2-1, with D perhaps TRBD1 or TRBD2 (6 bases each). The CDR3 has 15 amino acids. The V gene's germline CDR1 is KGHDR and CDR2 SFDVKD. Between the trimmed V and J ends, which lost 5 bases and 2 bases, there was a span of 12 bases. In DNA, the CDR3 is TGTGCCACCAGTGCCCGGGGGCTCCCCTACAATGAGCAGTTCTTC. Its translation is CATSARGLPYNEQFF.

This clonotype has a handful of counts. The V call is TRBV20-1, the J call TRBJ2-3; 8 nucleotides line up with TRBD1. The V gene's germline CDR1 is DFQATT and CDR2 SNEGSKA (reference sequence). With V trimmed by 4 bases and J by 5 bases, 11 bases remained unmatched. The CDR3 consists of 15 residues. This CDR3 reads CSATAMDRDEDTQYF. CDR3 in DNA: TGCAGTGCTACGGCTATGGACAGGGATGAAGATACGCAGTATTTT.